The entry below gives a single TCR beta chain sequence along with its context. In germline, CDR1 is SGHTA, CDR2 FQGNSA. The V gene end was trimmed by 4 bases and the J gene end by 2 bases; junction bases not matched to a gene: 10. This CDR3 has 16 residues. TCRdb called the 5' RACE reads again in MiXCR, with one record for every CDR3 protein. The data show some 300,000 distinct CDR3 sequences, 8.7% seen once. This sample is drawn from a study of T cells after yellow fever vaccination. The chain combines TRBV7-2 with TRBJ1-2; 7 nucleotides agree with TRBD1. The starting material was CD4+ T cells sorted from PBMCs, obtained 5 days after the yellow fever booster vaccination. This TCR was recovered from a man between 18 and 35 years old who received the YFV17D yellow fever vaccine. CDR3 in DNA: TGTGCCAGCAGCTCCCCACTCGGGGGACAGAACTATGGCTACACCTTC. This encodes CASSSPLGGQNYGYTF.